This T cell receptor (beta chain) was sequenced for a study of blood T cell repertoires in COVID-19. Study overall: The United States, Italy and Spain supplied acute and convalescent COVID-19 samples. T cells, B-cell-depleted T cells, or PBMCs supplied cDNA or gDNA.

Per the study methods: Counts of nucleated cells, estimated from reference gene primer amplification, were obtained. The table came from immunoSEQ multiplex PCR; TCRdb's copy has only in-frame clones and leaves some out. The V and J calls and the clone size are those of that table, but D and trimming were determined from the DNA. This sample has hundreds of thousands of clones, with 87% found just once. The CDR3 runs 18 residues. V shed 0 bases, J shed 4 bases, and the junction held 12 bases outside the gene matches. This clone has a single count. Sequencing was performed on peripheral blood. This receptor was identified in a woman aged 18-30 years who had recovered from COVID-19. This chain uses TRBV23-1 with TRBJ1-2; 9 positions match TRBD1. TRBV23-1 is reported as an ORF; its role is uncertain. The CDR3 loop is CASSQSAGTGNLSYGYTF. As DNA, the CDR3 is TGCGCCAGCAGTCAATCCGCCGGGACAGGGAACCTTTCCTATGGCTACACCTTC.